Detailed here is one TCR beta chain. Its cognate antigen is unknown. The PCR ran on 60 Vbeta and 13 Jbeta primers. Here immunoSEQ multiplex PCR was the method, and the copy in TCRdb shows in-frame clones only, minus some. The sample yields about 200,000 clones, about four fifths seen once. These data originate in a study of cytomegalovirus exposure and HLA in healthy donors. V was trimmed by 1 base and J by 7 bases, leaving 16 bases between them. This CDR3 has 15 residues. Germline lookup yields CDR1 SGHTA and CDR2 FQGNSA. Study findings and constraints: Earlier findings revealed that most TCR beta V segments proved productive either about 87% or about 30% of the time. A later analysis found that most CMV-associated TCR beta chains appeared HLA-restricted.

Sequencing was done on a sample of PBMCs. This TCR derives from a man aged 18 to 29 in good health and CMV-seronegative. The rearrangement links TRBV7-2 to TRBJ2-5, with D possibly being TRBD2 (6 bases). CDR3 residues: CASSLEAGLWATQYF. The CDR3 DNA reads TGTGCCAGCAGCTTAGAGGCGGGACTTTGGGCGACCCAGTACTTC.